Below are 20 T cell receptor beta chains sequenced from a single sample in a study of shared clonotypes between healthy human individuals. Sequencing was performed with immunoSEQ multiplex PCR; in TCRdb, only in-frame clones are kept and a portion is missing. The table includes 650,000 to 700,000 clones, roughly 88% detected once. Sequenced input: memory CD8+ T cells from PBMCs. Subset indicated: CD45RO+ cells pooled with CCR7-negative TemRA cells. The receptor set was obtained from a man younger than 30 in good health. Some clones in this sample may be carry-over from other donors' samples.

This clone was detected only once. The chain uses TRBV7-8 and TRBJ2-2; unclear D gene. V was pared by 2 bases and J by 1 base, with 2 bases between. Germline V gene data show CDR1 as SGHVS and CDR2 as FQNEAQ. The CDR3 spans 13 residues. CDR3 bases: TGTGCCAGCAGCTTAATGAACACCGGGGAGCTGTTTTTT. Its translation is CASSLMNTGELFF.

The chain joins TRBV4-1 to TRBJ2-1, with D possibly matching TRBD2 (6 bases). With 4 bases removed from V and 6 bases from J, the gap between germline ends came to 10 bases. Germline CDR1 MGHRA, CDR2 YSYEKL. This CDR3 has 13 amino acids. The CDR3 DNA follows: TGCGCCAGCAGCCCTCGACTAGTCAATGAGCAGTTCTTC. Translated: CASSPRLVNEQFF.

The chain couples TRBV7-9 to TRBJ2-1; 7 nucleotides align to TRBD2. This CDR3 has 16 residues. In germline, CDR1 is SEHNR, CDR2 FQNEAQ (reference sequence). J was trimmed by 7 bases and V by 2 bases; bases with no gene match: 11. Here the CDR3 reads CASSLRRESNENEQFF. The CDR3 DNA is TGTGCCAGCAGCTTAAGGCGGGAGTCCAATGAGAATGAGCAGTTCTTC.

The chain is built from TRBV27 and TRBJ2-1; D might be TRBD1 or TRBD2, each matching 6 bases. The V gene lost 3 bases and the J gene lost 14 bases, with 11 bases spanning the gap. Germline V CDR1 and CDR2: MNHEY, SMNVEV (reference sequence). The CDR3 has 11 amino acids. For the CDR3, the DNA is TGTGCCAGCAGTTTCGGGGGCGGGGAGTTCTTC. Translation: CASSFGGGEFF.

Only one count was recorded for this clone. The chain combines TRBV7-2 with TRBJ2-1; D is perhaps TRBD2 (6 bases). Between the trimmed V and J ends, which lost 4 bases and 2 bases, there was a span of 24 bases. Germline CDR1 is SGHTA and CDR2 is FQGNSA. The CDR3 sequence is 19 residues long. DNA for the CDR3: TGTGCCAGCAGCTCTCCGGGGGTCCGCGGCGGAGACCCCTACAATGAGCAGTTCTTC. It encodes CASSSPGVRGGDPYNEQFF.

V is TRBV6-1 and J is TRBJ2-7; 7 bases align to TRBD2. Germline V lookup: CDR1 MNHNS, CDR2 SASEGT. The CDR3 has 13 residues. V dropped 5 bases and J dropped 2; count of bases not matched to a gene: 3. The DNA for the CDR3 is TGTGCCAGCAGTCTCAGCGGGGCCTACGAGCAGTACTTC. This sequence encodes CASSLSGAYEQYF.

This sequence joins TRBV29-1 and TRBJ1-1, with TRBD1 matching over 8 bases. CDR3 length: 12 residues. V trimming: 5 bases; J trimming: 4 bases; junction bases outside the gene matches: 3. Germline V CDR1 and CDR2: SQVTM, ANQGSEA. This chain's CDR3 is CSVRQGITEAFF. Here the CDR3 DNA reads TGCAGCGTTAGACAGGGGATCACTGAAGCTTTCTTT.

The chain couples TRBV11-2 to TRBJ1-2; D remains ambiguous. In germline, CDR1 is SGHAT, CDR2 FQNNGV. Trimming stripped 5 bases from V and 0 bases from J, with 13 bases between. The CDR3 has 15 amino acids. The DNA for the CDR3 is TGTGCCAGCAGCCTAACCGGGCGTCCTAACTATGGCTACACCTTC. Its translation is CASSLTGRPNYGYTF. The variable domain in full, completed from reference TRBV11-2 and TRBJ1-2, reads EAGVAQSPRYKIIEKRQSVAFWCNPISGHATLYWYQQILGQGPKLLIQFQNNGVVDDSQLPKDRFSAERLKGVDSTLKIQPAKLEDSAVYLCASSLTGRPNYGYTFGSGTRLTVV.

This chain links TRBV6-1 with TRBJ1-5, with D unresolved. CDR1 and CDR2 from the germline V gene are MNHNS and SASEGT. The CDR3 runs 13 residues. Trimming pared 2 bases from V and 4 bases from J, leaving 6 bases between. CDR3 nucleotides: TGTGCCAGCAGTGAAACCAGAAATCAGCCCCAGCATTTT. Protein sequence: CASSETRNQPQHF.

CDR3 in amino acids: CSAGTGVGNTEAFF. For the CDR3, the DNA is TGCAGCGCCGGGACAGGGGTTGGTAACACTGAAGCTTTCTTT. V is TRBV29-1 and J is TRBJ1-1; 10 bases are a match to TRBD1. Germline values: CDR1 SQVTM, CDR2 ANQGSEA. V shed 7 bases and J 2 bases; nucleotides not matched to a gene: 7. CDR3 length: 14 amino acids.

The chain is built from TRBV9 and TRBJ2-1; weak D call: TRBD1 (5 bases). This CDR3 contains 16 residues. Trimming left V 1 base short and J 8 bases short, with 19 bases between. CDR1 is SGDLS, CDR2 YYNGEE, per germline. The CDR3 spells CASSVWGQSKKDEQFF. The DNA of the CDR3 is TGTGCCAGCAGCGTATGGGGCCAGTCGAAGAAGGATGAGCAGTTCTTC.

The rearrangement links TRBV4-1 to TRBJ1-4; D call uncertain. The length of the CDR3 is 15 residues. The germline V and J ends were trimmed by 1 base and 4 bases, with 10 bases remaining between them. Germline V CDR1 and CDR2: MGHRA, YSYEKL. The CDR3 spells CASSQGAEGNEKLFF. In DNA form, the CDR3 reads TGCGCCAGCAGCCAAGGGGCAGAAGGTAATGAAAAACTGTTTTTT.

The V and J genes are TRBV27 and TRBJ2-3; D uncertain. The CDR3 consists of 13 residues. Trimming took off 1 base at V and 4 bases at J, with 6 bases between the two ends. Germline lookup yields CDR1 MNHEY and CDR2 SMNVEV (reference sequence). The CDR3 sequence is CASSLYAADTQYF. The CDR3 region has the DNA TGTGCCAGCAGTTTATACGCCGCAGATACGCAGTATTTT.

This chain uses TRBV19 with TRBJ1-3, with D possibly being TRBD1 (5 bases). V shed 3 bases and J shed 4 bases, with 16 bases lying between them. Germline assignment: CDR1 LNHDA and CDR2 SQIVND (reference sequence). The CDR3 is made up of 16 amino acids. The DNA for the CDR3 is TGTGCCAGTAGTATCGGGACGGGAGCCGGAGGAAACACCATATATTTT. Translation gives CASSIGTGAGGNTIYF.

This sequence joins TRBV6-5 and TRBJ2-5; 8 bases align to TRBD1. The DNA end favors TRBJ2-7, so the J call may be wrong. Germline CDR1 MNHEY, CDR2 SVGAGI. The CDR3 is 14 residues long. The CDR3 protein is CASSYLVDRDEQYF. CDR3 in DNA: TGTGCCAGCAGTTACCTGGTGGACAGGGACGAGCAGTACTTC.

The V call is TRBV27, the J call TRBJ2-7; tentative D call: TRBD1 (6 bases). CDR1 MNHEY and CDR2 SMNVEV come from the germline V gene (reference sequence). V lost 6 bases and J 0 bases, leaving 12 bases between the germline ends. This CDR3 comprises 14 residues. The CDR3 coding sequence is TGTGCCAGCAGCGAGGACAGTAACTCCTACGAGCAGTACTTC. Its translation is CASSEDSNSYEQYF.

This clone turned up a few times. The chain uses TRBV29-1 and TRBJ1-1; no definite D call. The CDR3 consists of 13 residues. CDR1 SQVTM and CDR2 ANQGSEA come from the germline V gene. The ends were cut back, 7 bases at V and 7 bases at J, with 19 bases in the middle. The CDR3 region is CSGSVALNFEAFF. The CDR3 nucleotides are TGCAGCGGGTCGGTGGCCCTGAATTTTGAAGCTTTCTTT.

This clone has just a few counts. This chain links TRBV7-9 with TRBJ1-3; possibly TRBD1 for D (5 bases). In germline, CDR1 is SEHNR, CDR2 FQNEAQ (reference sequence). The V end lost 8 bases, the J end lost 7 bases, and 9 bases lay between the germline ends. The CDR3 contains 11 residues. This chain's CDR3 is CASPEGNTIYF. CDR3 bases: TGTGCCAGCCCCGAGGGGAACACCATATATTTT.

The CDR3 nucleotides are TGTGCCAGCAGTTTTACAGGGTACCGCAATGAGCAGTTCTTC. Its translation is CASSFTGYRNEQFF. The genes are TRBV27 and TRBJ2-1; a weak D match, TRBD1 (6 bases). Trimming cost V 3 bases and J 6 bases, with 12 bases left between them. The germline CDR1 and CDR2 sequences are MNHEY and SMNVEV (reference sequence). The CDR3 is 14 residues long.

About this clone itself: The same CDR3 is also encoded by other DNA sequences in this sample. The CDR3: CASSFGGLYEQYF. In nucleotides, the CDR3 is TGTGCCAGCAGTTTCGGGGGGCTCTACGAGCAGTACTTC. This chain links TRBV27 with TRBJ2-7; a weak D match, TRBD2 (7 bases). Germline assignment: CDR1 MNHEY and CDR2 SMNVEV (reference sequence). With 3 bases removed from V and 3 bases from J, the gap between germline ends came to 9 bases. The CDR3 has 13 residues.